This entry lists 22 T cell receptor beta chains sequenced from one sample in a study of T cell repertoires in cytomegalovirus infection. What these receptors recognize is not known. TCRdb used MiXCR to reprocess the reads, holding one entry per CDR3 protein. The repertoire has 650,000 to 850,000 distinct CDR3 sequences, 25% to 35% of them found once; the top ten carry about 12%. Here the sequenced sample was cultured CD8+ T cells from PBMCs, taken from culture after CMV antigen stimulation. These receptors were taken from a human donor in good health (CMV status not recorded). Some clones in this sample may be carry-over from other donors' samples.

The chain links TRBV9 to TRBJ2-2; D might be TRBD1 (5 bases). Trimming cost V 0 bases and J 0 bases, with 15 bases left between them. The CDR3 loop spans 18 amino acids. Germline-derived CDR1 and CDR2 are SGDLS and YYNGEE. This chain's CDR3 is CASSVALRQITNTGELFF. The CDR3 coding sequence is TGTGCCAGCAGCGTAGCTCTCAGACAGATTACGAACACCGGGGAGCTGTTTTTT.

This clonotype showed up just a few times. The chain links TRBV13 to TRBJ1-1; TRBD1 agrees at 8 bases. The V gene end was trimmed by 0 bases and the J gene end by 1 base; junction bases not matched to a gene: 7. The germline V gene has CDR1 PRHDT and CDR2 FYEKMQ (reference sequence). The CDR3 has 17 amino acids. The CDR3 DNA sequence: TGTGCCAGCAGCTTAGGCGGACAGGGCACGGCGAACACTGAAGCTTTCTTT. It is translated as CASSLGGQGTANTEAFF.

This clonotype came up a few times. The chain combines TRBV2 with TRBJ1-2, with 9 positions matching TRBD1. V shed 1 base and J 3 bases; nucleotides not matched to a gene: 6. The CDR3 consists of 16 residues. Germline CDR1 is SNHLY and CDR2 is FYNNEI. For the CDR3, the DNA is TGTGCCAGCAGTGAAGGGACAGGGGTTTTTGACTATGGCTACACCTTC. Encoded protein: CASSEGTGVFDYGYTF.

This clonotype was picked up a small number of times. This rearrangement joins TRBV7-9 to TRBJ2-3; 7 bases fit TRBD2. V gave up 6 bases and J gave up 2 bases; unmatched junction bases: 11. Germline V CDR1 and CDR2: SEHNR, FQNEAQ (reference sequence). There are 16 residues in the CDR3. CDR3 amino acids: CASSPPGLPYTDTQYF. The CDR3 coding sequence is TGTGCCAGCAGTCCTCCGGGACTACCCTACACAGATACGCAGTATTTT.

The chain carries TRBV3-1 and TRBJ1-4, with TRBD1 matching 11 bases. The CDR3 loop spans 15 amino acids. V was clipped by 5 bases and J by 6 bases; unmatched bases: 5. Germline assignment: CDR1 LGHDT and CDR2 YNNKEL (reference sequence). The CDR3 bases are TGTGCCAGCAGCGCCGGGACAGGGGGTGATGAAAAACTGTTTTTT. It encodes CASSAGTGGDEKLFF.

This clonotype has ten or more counts. The rearrangement uses TRBV6-1 and TRBJ2-7; D possibly corresponds to TRBD1 (5 bases). V gave up 4 bases and J gave up 2 bases, with 12 bases separating them. CDR1 and CDR2 (germline): MNHNS, SASEGT. There are 14 residues in the CDR3. The CDR3 nucleotides read TGTGCCAGCAGTGCTCGACAGTACCCCTACGAGCAGTACTTC. It specifies CASSARQYPYEQYF.

The sample holds a few counts of this clonotype. This chain uses TRBV5-6 with TRBJ1-5; D gene ambiguous. The CDR3 sequence is 15 residues long. Germline CDR1 SGHDT, CDR2 YYEEEE. With 1 base removed from V and 1 base from J, the gap between germline ends came to 9 bases. This CDR3 reads CASSLISQSNQPQHF. CDR3 nucleotide sequence: TGTGCCAGCAGCTTGATAAGTCAGAGCAATCAGCCCCAGCATTTT.

The gene calls are TRBV7-2 and TRBJ1-2; D is undetermined. In germline, CDR1 is SGHTA, CDR2 FQGNSA. V dropped 5 bases and J dropped 2 bases, with 9 bases sitting between them. This CDR3 is 13 amino acids long. CDR3 loop: CASSPARNYGYTF. The CDR3 region has the DNA TGTGCCAGCAGCCCCGCCCGGAACTATGGCTACACCTTC.

The chain uses TRBV19 and TRBJ2-4, with D tentatively TRBD1 (5 bases). The V gene's germline CDR1 is LNHDA and CDR2 SQIVND (reference sequence). With 5 bases removed from V and 16 bases from J, the gap between germline ends came to 12 bases. The CDR3 has 10 amino acids. CDR3 DNA sequence: TGTGCCAGTAGTTCAGGGAATCTCTACTTC. It codes for CASSSGNLYF. Based on the CDR3 plus reference TRBV19 and TRBJ2-4, the full variable domain is DGGITQSPKYLFRKEGQNVTLSCEQNLNHDAMYWYRQDPGQGLRLIYYSQIVNDFQKGDIAEGYSVSREKKESFPLTVTSAQKNPTAFYLCASSSGNLYFGAGTRLSVL.

The chain recombines TRBV7-9 with TRBJ2-1; D ambiguous. V was shortened by 2 bases and J by 14 bases, with 13 bases between the two germline ends. The CDR3 spans 12 residues. Germline-derived CDR1 and CDR2 are SEHNR and FQNEAQ (reference sequence). The CDR3 sequence is CASSLNLIGKFF. For the CDR3, the DNA is TGTGCCAGCAGCTTAAACCTTATCGGAAAGTTCTTC.

The CDR3 is CASSLLMGVNYNEQFF. Here the CDR3 DNA reads TGTGCCAGCAGCCTACTTATGGGGGTGAACTACAATGAGCAGTTCTTC. The chain recombines TRBV7-4 with TRBJ2-1, with D perhaps TRBD1 or TRBD2 (5 bases each). CDR3 length: 16 amino acids. Per the germline V gene, CDR1 is SGHVT and CDR2 is SQSDAQ. V was clipped by 5 bases and J by 3 bases, with 17 bases between them.

This clonotype came up many times. The chain links TRBV2 to TRBJ2-7; maybe TRBD1 (6 bases). The ends were cut back, 7 bases at V and 0 bases at J, with 10 bases in the middle. The CDR3 has 13 residues. Germline CDR1 reads SNHLY; CDR2 reads FYNNEI. DNA of the CDR3: TGTGCCAGCATGGGGGCGAGCTCCTACGAGCAGTACGTC. Amino acid sequence: CASMGASSYEQYV.

This clonotype turned up a few times. The CDR3 coding sequence is TGTGCCAGCAGCTGGGGACATGCCCGACCTGGAAACACCATATATTTT. Encoded protein: CASSWGHARPGNTIYF. This sequence joins TRBV7-6 and TRBJ1-3, with D possibly being TRBD1 (6 bases). CDR1 is SGHVS, CDR2 FNYEAQ, per germline. This CDR3 comprises 16 residues. V lost 4 bases, J lost 2 bases, and 15 bases lay in between.

This clonotype was observed at least ten times. The V call is TRBV7-6, the J call TRBJ1-6, with D possibly TRBD1 on 6 matching bases. Per germline, CDR1 SGHVS and CDR2 FNYEAQ. This CDR3 spans 17 amino acids. Trimming pared 5 bases from V and 6 bases from J, leaving 20 bases between. The chain's CDR3 is CASSGEQGIWGNSPLHF. The CDR3 bases are TGTGCCAGCAGCGGCGAACAGGGAATTTGGGGTAATTCACCCCTCCACTTT.

The chain couples TRBV5-1 to TRBJ2-7, with D perhaps matching TRBD1 (7 bases). V was clipped by 3 bases and J by 7 bases, with 35 bases between them. The V gene's germline CDR1 is SGHRS and CDR2 YFSETQ. This CDR3 comprises 20 residues. The CDR3 DNA follows: TGCGCCAGCAGCTCCGCATGGTCCCTCCCTTGGGGACAGCGGGCGGGAGAGCAGTACTTC. Translated: CASSSAWSLPWGQRAGEQYF. Looking up the rest from reference TRBV5-1 and TRBJ2-7 gives the full variable domain: KAGVTQTPRYLIKTRGQQVTLSCSPISGHRSVSWYQQTPGQGLQFLFEYFSETQRNKGNFPGRFSGRQFSNSRSEMNVSTLELGDSALYLCASSSAWSLPWGQRAGEQYFGPGTRLTVT.

The chain carries TRBV24-1 and TRBJ2-1; TRBD2 matches 12 bases. J lost 8 bases, V lost 5 bases, and 9 bases had no gene match. Germline V gives CDR1 KGHDR, CDR2 SFDVKD. The CDR3 totals 16 residues. The CDR3 nucleotides read TGTGCCACCAGTGTCCCTAGCGGGGGGGTGTCGGATGAGCAGTTCTTC. Protein product: CATSVPSGGVSDEQFF.

The CDR3 region has the DNA TGTGCCAGCAGTTACGGAGCGATCCCTGGCACAGATACGCAGTATTTT. It translates to CASSYGAIPGTDTQYF. V gene TRBV6-5 combines with J gene TRBJ2-3; D is unresolved. Germline assignment: CDR1 MNHEY and CDR2 SVGAGI. This CDR3 spans 16 amino acids. The V and J ends lost 2 bases and 1 base respectively, with 13 bases between them.

CDR3: CASSYDVRQETQYF. In nucleotides, the CDR3 is TGTGCCAGCAGTTACGACGTCCGGCAAGAGACCCAGTACTTC. The V and J genes are TRBV6-6 and TRBJ2-5, with D unresolved. CDR3 length: 14 amino acids. V was clipped by 2 bases and J by 2 bases, with 9 bases between them. Per the germline V gene, CDR1 is MNHNY and CDR2 is SVGAGI (reference sequence).

This clonotype was detected a few times. The CDR3 spells CASSLPKAGGLNEQFF. The CDR3 DNA is TGTGCCAGCAGCCTTCCTAAAGCGGGGGGCTTGAATGAGCAGTTCTTC. The chain has TRBV11-3 and TRBJ2-1; TRBD2 aligns across 9 bases. Germline V gene sequence: CDR1 SGHNT, CDR2 YENEEA. The CDR3 spans 16 residues. The ends lost 5 bases at V and 7 bases at J; junction bases unmatched: 12.

A single count supports this clonotype. This could be a read error, since a much larger clone is one nucleotide away. V gene TRBV19 combines with J gene TRBJ1-6; D remains unclear. This CDR3 has 14 amino acids. CDR1 is LNHDA and CDR2 is SQIVND in the germline V gene (reference sequence). CDR3 DNA: TGTGTCAGTAATTACGGCTCCTATAATTCACCCCTCCACTTT. Encoded protein: CVSNYGSYNSPLHF. The full variable domain, its missing parts supplied by reference TRBV19 and TRBJ1-6, is DGGITQSPKYLFRKEGQNVTLSCEQNLNHDAMYWYRQDPGQGLRLIYYSQIVNDFQKGDIAEGYSVSREKKESFPLTVTSAQKNPTAFYLCVSNYGSYNSPLHFGNGTRLTVT.

This clonotype was counted many times. V usage is TRBV7-2 and J usage is TRBJ1-2; 8 positions match TRBD1. The CDR3 sequence is 16 residues long. Germline V gene data show CDR1 as SGHTA and CDR2 as FQGNSA. V was clipped by 6 bases and J by 0 bases; unmatched bases: 9. The CDR3 region is CASSSDRARSNYGYTF. The CDR3 nucleotides read TGTGCCAGCAGTTCGGACAGGGCGCGCTCTAACTATGGCTACACCTTC.

CDR3 loop: CASSHPSAGTSGTNEQFF. Written as DNA, the CDR3 is TGTGCCAGCAGCCACCCCTCGGCCGGGACTAGCGGAACCAATGAGCAGTTCTTC. The chain has TRBV7-8 and TRBJ2-1, with 11 bases lining up with TRBD2. The CDR3 is 18 amino acids. The germline CDR1 and CDR2 sequences are SGHVS and FQNEAQ. Trimming cost V 5 bases and J 6 bases; bases outside gene matches: 15.